Presented here are 20 T cell receptor beta chains from one specimen sequenced in a study of cytomegalovirus exposure and HLA in healthy donors. Primers for the PCR totalled 60 Vbeta and 13 Jbeta. Assay used: immunoSEQ multiplex PCR; TCRdb lists only in-frame clones, some missing. The sample yields hundreds of thousands of clones, over 70% seen once. Sequences were obtained from PBMCs. The receptors here all came from a boy younger than 10 in good health and CMV-seronegative.

The chain employs TRBV6-1 and TRBJ1-4; D is possibly TRBD1 (6 bases). V gave up 6 bases and J gave up 7 bases, with 12 bases separating them. Germline CDR1 reads MNHNS; CDR2 reads SASEGT. The CDR3 runs to 13 residues. For the CDR3, the DNA is TGTGCCAGCAGGGGGACACGGAGTGAAAAACTGTTTTTT. Amino acids: CASRGTRSEKLFF.

V and J are TRBV6-4 and TRBJ2-2; weak D call: TRBD2 (6 bases). Trimming stripped 2 bases from V and 2 bases from J, with 9 bases between. This CDR3 has 15 residues. Germline V gene data show CDR1 as MRHNA and CDR2 as SNTAGT. The CDR3 protein is CASSDTTRNTGELFF. The DNA for the CDR3 is TGTGCCAGCAGTGACACGACTAGAAACACCGGGGAGCTGTTTTTT.

The chain links TRBV4-1 to TRBJ2-5; the D is unclear. The DNA end is a closer match to TRBJ2-7, so the J assignment may be wrong. The CDR3 has 15 residues. The germline CDR1 and CDR2 sequences are MGHRA and YSYEKL. For the CDR3, the DNA is TGCGCCAGCAGCCAAGAGGCCTCCTGGAGCTACGAGCAGTACTTC. Protein: CASSQEASWSYEQYF.

The rearrangement joins TRBV29-1 to TRBJ1-3; no reliable D call. With 5 bases removed from V and 3 bases from J, the gap between germline ends came to 20 bases. The CDR3 runs 16 residues. The germline V gene has CDR1 SQVTM and CDR2 ANQGSEA. The CDR3 sequence: CSVRTSKREHGNTIYF. CDR3 coding DNA: TGCAGCGTTCGAACCTCGAAACGGGAGCATGGAAACACCATATATTTT.

This clone has a count of ten or more. The chain carries TRBV6-4 and TRBJ2-3; 10 positions match TRBD1. This CDR3 region has 14 residues. Germline V gives CDR1 MRHNA, CDR2 SNTAGT. The trim removed 2 bases at V and 4 bases at J, leaving 0 bases unmatched. The CDR3 protein is CASSDGQGADTQYF. The CDR3 nucleotides read TGTGCCAGCAGTGACGGACAGGGGGCAGATACGCAGTATTTT.

Concerning this clone itself: Other DNA sequences in this sample translate to the same CDR3. CDR3 amino acids: CASSDSSYSNQPQHF. In DNA form, the CDR3 reads TGTGCCAGTAGCGACAGTAGTTATAGCAATCAGCCCCAGCATTTT. This chain connects TRBV19 to TRBJ1-5; a weak D match, TRBD1 (5 bases). CDR1 is LNHDA, CDR2 SQIVND, per germline (reference sequence). V was cut by 6 bases and J by 0 bases, with 12 bases left in between. This CDR3 spans 15 amino acids.

The chain is built from TRBV10-2 and TRBJ2-1; D might be TRBD2 (7 bases). V was clipped by 6 bases and J by 6 bases, with 12 bases between them. The CDR3 spans 13 residues. CDR1 is WSHSY, CDR2 SAAADI, per germline. The CDR3 DNA reads as TGCGCCAGCAGGGGGGGGCTGCTCAATGAGCAGTTCTTC. Residues: CASRGGLLNEQFF.

This clone has a handful of counts. V is TRBV6-1 and J is TRBJ1-1; 9 bases align to TRBD1. The CDR3 sequence is 13 residues long. V lost 4 bases, J lost 5 bases, and 2 bases stayed unmatched. Germline CDR1 and CDR2: MNHNS and SASEGT. The DNA for the CDR3 is TGTGCCAGCAGTGCGGACAGGGGAACTGAAGCTTTCTTT. Translating gives CASSADRGTEAFF.

In DNA form, the CDR3 reads TGTGCCAGGGGGGGGACAGGCTCTGGGGCCAACGTCCTGACTTTC. This gives the protein CARGGTGSGANVLTF. V gene TRBV2 combines with J gene TRBJ2-6, with a weak D call TRBD1 (8 bases). Trimming shortened V by 9 bases and J by 0 bases, and 12 bases separated the two germline ends. The CDR3 covers 15 residues. Per germline, CDR1 SNHLY and CDR2 FYNNEI.

The chain has TRBV11-3 and TRBJ1-3, with TRBD1 identical over 7 bases. Per germline, CDR1 SGHNT and CDR2 YENEEA. V lost 5 bases to trimming and J lost 4 bases; unmatched junction nucleotides: 2. The CDR3 is made up of 13 amino acids. Here the CDR3 DNA reads TGTGCCAGCAGCCAGGGACAGGGAAACACCATATATTTT. It yields the protein CASSQGQGNTIYF.

The genes are TRBV19 and TRBJ1-5, with D perhaps TRBD1 (6 bases). The CDR3 runs 15 residues. CDR1 is LNHDA and CDR2 is SQIVND in the germline V gene (reference sequence). Trimming removed 6 bases at V and 1 base at J, with 13 bases between. The CDR3, as DNA: TGTGCCAGTAGATGGGGAGGGGGAAGCAATCAGCCCCAGCATTTT. Its translation is CASRWGGGSNQPQHF.

V usage is TRBV7-8 and J usage is TRBJ1-5; TRBD1 matches 7 bases. Germline CDR1 SGHVS, CDR2 FQNEAQ. Trimming at V came to 4 bases and at J to 2 bases, leaving 2 bases not matched to a gene. CDR3 length: 14 residues. CDR3 DNA: TGTGCCAGCAGCTCTCAGGGGGGCAATCAGCCCCAGCATTTT. Its translation is CASSSQGGNQPQHF.

This clone showed up just a few times. The chain is built from TRBV5-1 and TRBJ1-1, with 9 bases lining up with TRBD1. The CDR3 contains 14 residues. The ends lost 1 base at V and 7 bases at J; junction bases unmatched: 5. Germline V gene data show CDR1 as SGHRS and CDR2 as YFSETQ. This chain's CDR3 is CASSLRDRVDEAFF. In DNA form, the CDR3 reads TGCGCCAGCAGCTTGAGGGACAGGGTGGATGAAGCTTTCTTT.

The rearrangement joins TRBV11-2 to TRBJ2-2; D may be TRBD2 (6 bases). CDR1 is SGHAT, CDR2 FQNNGV, per germline. Trimming took 7 bases from V and 2 from J, leaving 17 bases between them. CDR3 size: 16 residues. The chain's CDR3 is CASNRGTEYNTGELFF. CDR3 DNA: TGTGCCAGCAACCGGGGGACGGAATATAACACCGGGGAGCTGTTTTTT.

V usage is TRBV29-1 and J usage is TRBJ1-2; D not resolved. The CDR3 length is 13 residues. Looked up from germline, CDR1 is SQVTM and CDR2 is ANQGSEA. V was pared by 4 bases and J by 7 bases, with 16 bases between. The DNA for the CDR3 is TGCAGCGTTGTGAGCGGCGGAAACAGTGGCTACACCTTC. Its protein product is CSVVSGGNSGYTF.

The chain joins TRBV7-3 to TRBJ2-5; 7 bases are shared with TRBD1. The CDR3 consists of 14 residues. From germline, CDR1 is SGHTA and CDR2 FQGTGA. V lost 5 bases to trimming and J lost 0 bases; unmatched junction nucleotides: 3. DNA for the CDR3: TGTGCCAGCAGCCTGGACAGGTACCAAGAGACCCAGTACTTC. This gives the protein CASSLDRYQETQYF.

As for this clone: An end of the junction differs from the germline gene, which may be a read error. The J gene is TRBJ1-2, the V gene TRBV7-7, with 11 nucleotides matching TRBD1. This CDR3 has 16 residues. The germline V gene encodes CDR1 SSHAT and CDR2 FNYEAQ (reference sequence). The CDR3, as DNA: TGTGCTAGCAGCCCCTTGGGACAGGGGGCTAACTATGGCTACACCTTC. Its protein product is CASSPLGQGANYGYTF.

The gene calls are TRBV14 and TRBJ1-4, with D tentatively TRBD1 (6 bases). CDR3 length: 15 amino acids. Trimming cost V 2 bases and J 6 bases, with 13 bases left between them. Germline assignment: CDR1 SGHDN and CDR2 FVKESK. CDR3 sequence reads: CASSQMWGGHEKLFF. The CDR3 region has the DNA TGTGCCAGCAGCCAAATGTGGGGGGGCCATGAAAAACTGTTTTTT.

The chain is built from TRBV30 and TRBJ1-2; possibly TRBD1 for D (6 bases). The CDR3 loop spans 16 amino acids. From germline, CDR1 is GTSNPN and CDR2 SVGIG (reference sequence). CDR3 in DNA: TGTGCTCGGAGCCCCCCCGCACACAGGGTTTTGTCTGGCTACACCTTC. It is translated as CARSPPAHRVLSGYTF.

The chain joins TRBV21-1 to TRBJ1-5; TRBD1 is the table's D call and was not checked against the DNA. TRBV21-1 is a pseudogene locus. CDR3 length equals 18 residues. CDR3 sequence: CASSKAWFSHPGNQPQHF. The CDR3 nucleotides are TGTGCCAGCAGCAAAGCCTGGTTCAGTCATCCCGGCAATCAGCCCCAGCATTTT.